This is a list of T cell receptor beta chains from one sample in a study of vaccination effects on CD4 cells after COVID-19. Antigens of these TCRs are unknown. TCRdb's table, derived via immunoSEQ multiplex PCR, lists solely in-frame clones and lacks some. The table has about 48,000 clones, approximately 70% seen once. Sample: CD4+ T cells from PBMCs cultured without peptide, taken before COVID-19 vaccination. These receptors came from a human donor who received a COVID-19 vaccine. Both conserved end residues are part of each CDR3. The D gene is left open where the match is weak. Clone size is not always given. Where it is, it says once, few, many or a class for expanded clones.

j_call v_call clone_size d_call cdr3_nt cdr3_aa
TRBJ1-3 TRBV6-6 once - TGTGCCAGCAGCCCCGTAGATGGTGGAAACACCATATATTTT CASSPVDGGNTIYF
TRBJ2-5 TRBV5-4 - TRBD1 TGTGCCAGCACCCAGGGACAGGGAGAGGAGACCCAGTACTTC CASTQGQGEETQYF
TRBJ2-5 TRBV5-1 few TRBD1 TGCGCCAGCAGCTCAGACCCGGGACAGTGGGAGACCCAGTACTTC CASSSDPGQWETQYF
TRBJ2-1 TRBV7-6 - TRBD2 TGTGCCAGCAGCCCCTCCGGGACTAGCGGGAGGGCCGTCTCCTACAATGAGCAGTTCTTC CASSPSGTSGRAVSYNEQFF
TRBJ1-2 TRBV6-5 - - TGTGCCAGCACAGGGGACTATGGCTACACCTTC CASTGDYGYTF
TRBJ2-7 TRBV18 - - TGTGCCAGCTCACCAACGGAATACGAGCAGTACTTC CASSPTEYEQYF
TRBJ1-1 TRBV6-1 - TRBD1 TGTGCCAGCAGTGTACTAACAGGGGGCGGGAACACTGAAGCTTTCTTT CASSVLTGGGNTEAFF
TRBJ1-2 TRBV2 - - TGTGCCAGCAGTCTACCGGGACGGAGAAACTATGGCTACACCTTC CASSLPGRRNYGYTF
TRBJ2-3 TRBV27 - TRBD2 TGTGCCAGCAGACCCCTGGCTAGCGGGAGACCCATAGATACGCAGTATTTT CASRPLASGRPIDTQYF
TRBJ2-3 TRBV2 - - TGTGCCAGCAGTGTCGGCCCGGGGGGCACAGATACGCAGTATTTT CASSVGPGGTDTQYF
TRBJ2-3 TRBV3-1/TRBV3-2 - - TGTGCCAGCAGCCTTGGTCTTTACACAGATACGCAGTATTTT CASSLGLYTDTQYF
TRBJ1-1 TRBV29-1 - - TGCAGCTCCCAGGACACCGGTCGGGCTTTCTTT CSSQDTGRAFF
TRBJ2-7 TRBV4-3 - - TGCGCCAGCAGCCAAGATAAGGGACACGAGCAGTACTTC CASSQDKGHEQYF
TRBJ1-1 TRBV12-3/TRBV12-4 - - TGTGCCAGCAGACCGGAAATGAACACTGAAGCTTTCTTT CASRPEMNTEAFF
TRBJ1-6 TRBV28 - TRBD1 TGTGCCGTCCGACAGGGTTTCAATTCACCCCTCCACTTT CAVRQGFNSPLHF
TRBJ1-5 TRBV24-1 few - TGTGCCACCAGTGATCACCGGCAAGGGGACAATCAGCCCCAGCATTTT CATSDHRQGDNQPQHF
TRBJ2-7 TRBV29-1 - TRBD2 TGCAGCGTTGTATGGGGGGGCTCCTACGAGCAGTACTTC CSVVWGGSYEQYF
TRBJ2-7 TRBV5-1 - - TGCGCCAGCAGCTTGAGACGGCCGTACTACGAGCAGTACTTC CASSLRRPYYEQYF
TRBJ2-5 TRBV18 once - TGTGCCAGCTCACCAAGGGAGTCGGCTGGGGAGACCCAGTACTTC CASSPRESAGETQYF
TRBJ2-5 TRBV6-5 - - TGTGCCAGCAGCCGTGGAGTGACAGGGACCCAGTACTTC CASSRGVTGTQYF
TRBJ1-1 TRBV11-2 - - TGTGCCAGCACCCCCGTCGGAGGGGTCACTGAAGCTTTCTTT CASTPVGGVTEAFF
TRBJ1-1 TRBV18 - - TGTGCCAGCTCACCAGGGTACGGAAACACTGAAGCTTTCTTT CASSPGYGNTEAFF
TRBJ2-5 TRBV5-1 many - TGCGCCAGCAGTCGAGACTCAAACCAAGAGACCCAGTACTTC CASSRDSNQETQYF
TRBJ1-3 TRBV3-1/TRBV3-2 few - TGTGCCAGCAGCCAAGAAGGTATGGGGACGTATTTT CASSQEGMGTYF
TRBJ1-5 TRBV19 few - TGTGCCAGTAGTATGATTGAGGGAAGGCCCCAGCATTTT CASSMIEGRPQHF
TRBJ2-2 TRBV28 - - TGTGCCACCCAGAGGGCGACCGGGGAGCTGTTTTTT CATQRATGELFF
TRBJ2-3 TRBV2 - - TGTGCCAGCAGTTCACAATCCGGGACCCTAAGCACGGATACGCAGTATTTT CASSSQSGTLSTDTQYF
TRBJ1-1 TRBV4-2 - - TGTGCCAGCCAAATTTCGGTGGGTGGGAACACTGAAGCTTTCTTT CASQISVGGNTEAFF
TRBJ2-3 TRBV4-1 once - TGCGCCAGCAGCTCCCGCGAACGGGGACAAAGGGCGCAGTATTTT CASSSRERGQRAQYF
TRBJ1-5 TRBV5-4 - TRBD1 TGTGCCAGCAGCTTGGGGGGACAGGACCAGCCCCAGCATTTT CASSLGGQDQPQHF
TRBJ1-2 TRBV28 - - TGTGCCAGCAGTTTCGCCAGCTATGGCTACACCTTC CASSFASYGYTF
TRBJ2-7 TRBV11-1 - TRBD1 TGTGCCAGCAACGGACAGGGGTCGTACGAGCAGTACTTC CASNGQGSYEQYF
TRBJ1-6 TRBV6-5 - TRBD1 TGTGCCAGCAGTCAGGGGGGCTATAATTCACCCCTCCACTTT CASSQGGYNSPLHF
TRBJ1-3 TRBV28 - - TGTGCCAGCAGTTCCCATTCTCCCGGAAACACCATATATTTT CASSSHSPGNTIYF
TRBJ2-2 TRBV5-4 few - TGTGCCAGCAGCACGGGGAGGGGGCGTAACACCGGGGAGCTGTTTTTT CASSTGRGRNTGELFF
TRBJ1-2 TRBV30 - - TGTGCCTGGAGTTTAAACTATGGCTACACCTTC CAWSLNYGYTF
TRBJ2-3 TRBV6-5 - TRBD2 TGTGCCAGCAGTTACGGGACTACCACAGATACGCAGTATTTT CASSYGTTTDTQYF
TRBJ2-7 TRBV12-3/TRBV12-4 few - TGTGCCAGCAGTCCCACCTCCTACGAGCAGTACTTC CASSPTSYEQYF
TRBJ2-4 TRBV4-1 few TRBD2 TGCGCCAGCAGCCAAGACCCTAGCGGGAGAGGGGGCGTTCAGTACTTC CASSQDPSGRGGVQYF
TRBJ1-5 TRBV9 - - TGTGCCAGCAGCGTCGGTCCAGGGGCTAATCAGCCCCAGCATTTT CASSVGPGANQPQHF
TRBJ2-1 TRBV9 - TRBD2 TGTGCCAGCAGCGTAGGTGGGAGGGGCCCGTACAATGAGCAGTTCTTC CASSVGGRGPYNEQFF
TRBJ1-3 TRBV12-3/TRBV12-4 few - TGTGCCACCACGCCCGGAAACACCATATATTTT CATTPGNTIYF
TRBJ1-1 TRBV7-2 - - TGTGCCAGCAGCTTAGTAGGGGGGGGCAACACTGAAGCTTTCTTT CASSLVGGGNTEAFF
TRBJ2-3 TRBV12-3/TRBV12-4 - - TGTGCCAGCAGTCCCCAATACCCAGATACGCAGTATTTT CASSPQYPDTQYF
TRBJ2-1 TRBV19 - - TGTGCCAGTAGGCGCGGTGGGATTGTCGACAATGAGCAGTTCTTC CASRRGGIVDNEQFF
TRBJ2-5 TRBV9 - TRBD2 TGTGCCAGCAGCGTAGGCCCTCTAGCGGGGCTCAAAGGGACCCAGTACTTC CASSVGPLAGLKGTQYF
TRBJ2-1 TRBV6-5 - - TGTGCCAGCAGTCCTGGACAGCTCGGTCAGTTCTTC CASSPGQLGQFF
TRBJ1-5 TRBV27 - - TGTGCCAGCAGTTTATCCCAGGCCCATCAGCCCCAGCATTTT CASSLSQAHQPQHF
TRBJ2-3 TRBV6-6 - TRBD1 TGTGCCAGCAGACGGACAGGTCCCCCAGATACGCAGTATTTT CASRRTGPPDTQYF